Given below is one T cell receptor beta chain in context. Its target is unknown. This entry is derived from a study of post-analysis software for immune sequencing data. Study-wide results and caveats: Four or five TRBV segments, TRBV5-6, TRBV5-1 and TRBV20-1 among them, were found more frequent in patients than controls.

The CDR3 is 18 residues long. Germline V gene data show CDR1 as WSHSY and CDR2 as SAAADI. J lost 3 bases, V lost 6 bases, and 8 bases had no gene match. Unique molecular identifiers were built into the TCR beta cDNA libraries. The T cell input of roughly 1 to 11 million gave about half a million cDNA molecules. Using its own MiXCR run on the PCR reads, TCRdb lists one record per CDR3 protein. The sample has roughly 620,000 distinct CDR3 sequences; 44% are singletons. Sequences were obtained from blood. The sequence was collected from a girl aged 10-17 years with multiple sclerosis. The rearrangement uses TRBV10-2 and TRBJ2-4, with 16 bases identical to TRBD2. For the CDR3, the DNA is TGCGCCAGCAGGAAGGGACTAGCGGGGGGGCGAGACAAAAACATTCAGTACTTC. Amino acids: CASRKGLAGGRDKNIQYF.